Listed below are T cell receptor beta chains from one sample, sequenced in a study of regulatory T cells in long-lasting Graves disease. TCRdb ran MiXCR on the multiplex PCR reads and lists one entry per CDR3 protein. The sample contains hundreds of thousands of distinct CDR3 sequences, less than 25% of which appear only once. The starting material was peripheral blood mononuclear cells (PBMCs), obtained when the disease was refractory, from a patient treated with antithyroid drugs. Receptor source: a female donor with Graves disease. The CDR3 runs from the conserved cysteine through the conserved F or W. A D gene is named only where the DNA matches it firmly. Only part of the rows carry a size: once, few, many, or a class if the clone is expanded.

D gene	V gene	clone size	J gene	CDR3 DNA	CDR3 protein
NA	TRBV7-9	NA	TRBJ1-5	TGTGCCAGCAGCTTCTATTCCCAGCCCCAGCATTTT	CASSFYSQPQHF
NA	TRBV12-3/TRBV12-4	few	TRBJ2-7	TGTGCCAGCATCCCTCATGGGGACCCTGCGGGAGAGCAGTACTTC	CASIPHGDPAGEQYF
TRBD1	TRBV6-1	many	TRBJ1-1	TGTGCCAGCAACCTAGGGACAGGGGTCACTGAAGCTTTCTTT	CASNLGTGVTEAFF
NA	TRBV6-2/TRBV6-3	many	TRBJ2-7	TGTGCCAGCAGTTACGGGGGCGAGCAGTACTTC	CASSYGGEQYF
NA	TRBV12-3/TRBV12-4	many	TRBJ2-7	TGTGCCAGCAGTTTTTCGGGACCAATCTACGAGCAGTACTTC	CASSFSGPIYEQYF
NA	TRBV28	many	TRBJ1-3	TGTGCCAGCAGCCTTTTTGGCCCTGGAAACACCATATATTTT	CASSLFGPGNTIYF
NA	TRBV29-1	many	TRBJ1-1	TGCAGCGTTGATGTCGGGGGGGGCACTGAAGCTTTCTTT	CSVDVGGGTEAFF
NA	TRBV5-6	NA	TRBJ2-7	TGTGCCAGCAGCTCACAGCGTGGGGAGCAGTACTTC	CASSSQRGEQYF
NA	TRBV6-1	many	TRBJ1-6	TGTGCCAGCAGCGCCAAGGTGGGGGCAGGCAGTTCACCCCTCCACTTT	CASSAKVGAGSSPLHF
NA	TRBV30	many	TRBJ2-2	TGTGCCTGGAGTGCCGGGGAGCTGTTTTTT	CAWSAGELFF
NA	TRBV12-3/TRBV12-4	few	TRBJ2-7	TGTGCCAGCAGCAAGACTAACTTATACGAGCAGTACTTC	CASSKTNLYEQYF
NA	TRBV5-1	many	TRBJ1-6	TGCGCCAGCCAAGGCAGCGGACTCTATAATTCACCCCTCCACTTT	CASQGSGLYNSPLHF
TRBD2	TRBV6-1	few	TRBJ2-7	TGTGCCAGCACCAAACTAGCGGGAGCATCCGAGCAGTACTTC	CASTKLAGASEQYF
NA	TRBV6-5	many	TRBJ1-6	TGTGCCAGCAGTTCAGAATTCTCCTATAATTCACCCCTCCACTTT	CASSSEFSYNSPLHF
NA	TRBV11-2	many	TRBJ2-7	TGTGCCAGCAGCGCTCCTTGGGGGGCCGAGCAGTACTTC	CASSAPWGAEQYF
NA	TRBV30	NA	TRBJ1-5	TGTGCCTGGAGTCCGGGTCTCAATCAGCCCCAGCATTTT	CAWSPGLNQPQHF
NA	TRBV28	many	TRBJ2-7	TGTGCCAGCAGCCGGGTGAGCTCCTACGAGCAGTACTTC	CASSRVSSYEQYF
TRBD1	TRBV7-9	few	TRBJ1-2	TGTGCCAGCAGCTCCTTGACAGGGCTAGCGTATGGCTACACCTTC	CASSSLTGLAYGYTF
NA	TRBV30	many	TRBJ1-6	TGTGCCTGGAGTGTACCGGGACGGGGCAAATTTACCCTCCACTTT	CAWSVPGRGKFTLHF
NA	TRBV7-3	NA	TRBJ2-5	TGTGCCAGCAGCTTAAATGGGGGGCCTGAGACCCAGTACTTC	CASSLNGGPETQYF
TRBD1	TRBV12-3/TRBV12-4	many	TRBJ1-1	TGTGCCAGCCACAGGGGAAACACTGAAGCTTTCTTT	CASHRGNTEAFF
TRBD2	TRBV4-3	NA	TRBJ2-2	TGCGCCAGCAGCCAAATACTAGCGGGAGGGCCCCGCACCGGGGAGCTGTTTTTT	CASSQILAGGPRTGELFF
NA	TRBV29-1	NA	TRBJ1-2	TGCAGCGTAGGGGGGGGGCTCTTCGGTGGCTACACCTTC	CSVGGGLFGGYTF
TRBD1	TRBV30	NA	TRBJ1-4	TGTGCCTGGAGTGTAGGGGACAGGGATGGAATTGGGGATGAAAAACTGTTTTTT	CAWSVGDRDGIGDEKLFF
NA	TRBV11-2	many	TRBJ2-1	TGTGCCAGCAGCTTAGGGTGGACTGCAAATGAGCAGTTCTTC	CASSLGWTANEQFF
NA	TRBV28	many	TRBJ1-4	TGTGCCAGCAGTTTCGACACAACTAATGAAAAACTGTTTTTT	CASSFDTTNEKLFF
TRBD1	TRBV28	many	TRBJ1-1	TGTGCCAGCAGGAAGGGGACAGGGGTAACTGAAGCTTTCTTT	CASRKGTGVTEAFF
TRBD2	TRBV6-1	few	TRBJ2-3	TGTGCCAGCAGTCCCCAGCTGGGACTAGCGGGAGTTGGCACAGATACGCAGTATTTT	CASSPQLGLAGVGTDTQYF
NA	TRBV7-8	many	TRBJ1-1	TGTGCCAGCAGCTTAGACAGCTGGAACACTGAAGCTTTCTTT	CASSLDSWNTEAFF
NA	TRBV3-1	few	TRBJ1-5	TGTGCCAGCAGCAAGCGGGCCGGGTGGGGGCAGCCCCAGCATTTT	CASSKRAGWGQPQHF
TRBD1	TRBV20-1	NA	TRBJ1-2	TGCAGTGCTAGGCTTCGGGACAGGGGGGTCTATGGCTACACCTTC	CSARLRDRGVYGYTF
NA	TRBV19	few	TRBJ2-2	TGTGCCAGTAGGGGCAGGGACTTCACCGGGGAGCTGTTTTTT	CASRGRDFTGELFF
TRBD1	TRBV7-9	few	TRBJ2-7	TGTGCCAGCAGCTTAACGGGACAGGGGAGCCACGAGCAGTACTTC	CASSLTGQGSHEQYF
TRBD1	TRBV6-1	few	TRBJ1-1	TGTGCCAGCAGGGGGACAGGGGGCGTGAATGAAGCTTTCTTT	CASRGTGGVNEAFF
NA	TRBV7-8	few	TRBJ2-7	TGTGCCAGCAGCTACAAAGCCGAGCAGTACTTC	CASSYKAEQYF
TRBD1	TRBV19	NA	TRBJ2-7	TGTGCCAGTAGTAGCACACAGGGGGCCGACGACGAGCAGTACTTC	CASSSTQGADDEQYF
NA	TRBV6-5	many	TRBJ1-5	TGTGCCAGCAGTTACCCCACATCGTTTGGGCTTCAGCCCCAGCATTTT	CASSYPTSFGLQPQHF
NA	TRBV9	NA	TRBJ2-7	TGTGCCAGCAGCCCCCCTGGACGGGACCCCTACGAGCAGTACTTC	CASSPPGRDPYEQYF
TRBD2	TRBV7-9	many	TRBJ2-7	TGTGCCAGCAGCCCTGGACTAGCCGCGACTCGCTACGAGCAGTACTTC	CASSPGLAATRYEQYF
NA	TRBV12-3/TRBV12-4	many	TRBJ1-4	TGTGCCAGCAGTTTAGGCGGCCTCCTGGGTGAAAAACTGTTTTTT	CASSLGGLLGEKLFF
TRBD2	TRBV7-6	NA	TRBJ2-7	TGTGCCAGCAGCGGCCTAGCGGGAGATGACGAGCAGTACTTC	CASSGLAGDDEQYF
TRBD1	TRBV30	NA	TRBJ2-7	TGTGCCTGGAGTGTAAGGACAGGGGCGACCTACGAGCAGTACTTC	CAWSVRTGATYEQYF
TRBD2	TRBV27	NA	TRBJ2-7	TGTGCCAGCAGTTTGGGGCCCCCTAGCGGGAGGGTTTACGAGCAGTACTTC	CASSLGPPSGRVYEQYF
NA	TRBV7-6	few	TRBJ1-1	TGTGCCAGCAGCCCGCTCGGGGTGGGGATGAACACTGAAGCTTTCTTT	CASSPLGVGMNTEAFF
NA	TRBV13	NA	TRBJ2-7	TGTGCCAGCAGCTCGACCCCCGGACAGCTTTACGAGCAGTACTTC	CASSSTPGQLYEQYF
NA	TRBV27	NA	TRBJ1-6	TGTGCCACCATACCCCCCGGACAGTATAATTCACCCCTCCACTTT	CATIPPGQYNSPLHF
NA	TRBV14	many	TRBJ1-2	TGTGCCAGCAGCCAAGATGAAACGCAGGGAAGTAGTTATGGCTACACCTTC	CASSQDETQGSSYGYTF
NA	TRBV20-1	NA	TRBJ2-3	TGCAGTGCTAGGTTGGCTAGCTGGAACACAGATACGCAGTATTTT	CSARLASWNTDTQYF